This T cell receptor beta chain was recovered during a study of CD8+CD57+ T cells in acquired aplastic anemia. Study-level points and caveats: The study identified roughly 31 CD8+ CDR3 sequences shared by patients and controls.

Genomic DNA, the template, was used for profiling of the TCR beta VDJ and CDR3. Via MiXCR, TCRdb re-called the reads, giving one row per CDR3 protein. The top ten clones hold 40% to 50% of a sample with approximately 250,000 distinct CDR3 sequences, 65% to 90% of them seen once. For sequencing, patients were chosen who had shown expansion of CD8+CD57+ cells by flow cytometry. Each patient carried a diagnosis of severe acquired aplastic anemia. Blood sampling was performed on the patients, and none of them had received therapy by then. The CDR3 totals 16 residues. J gave up 0 bases and V 5 bases, and 8 bases lay outside the gene matches. From germline, CDR1 is LNHDA and CDR2 SQIVND (reference sequence). As concerns this clonotype: What it binds is not known.

The sequencing sample was made of sorted CD4+, CD8+, or CD8+CD57+ T cells (not recorded which) from PBMCs. The TCR sequence derives from a human donor with aplastic anemia. The chain employs TRBV19 and TRBJ1-1; 8 bases align to TRBD1. The DNA of the CDR3 is TGTGCCAGTAGTGCAGGGGGCGCGGATATGAACACTGAAGCTTTCTTT. Amino acids: CASSAGGADMNTEAFF. Based on the CDR3 plus reference TRBV19 and TRBJ1-1, the full variable domain is DGGITQSPKYLFRKEGQNVTLSCEQNLNHDAMYWYRQDPGQGLRLIYYSQIVNDFQKGDIAEGYSVSREKKESFPLTVTSAQKNPTAFYLCASSAGGADMNTEAFFGQGTRLTVV.